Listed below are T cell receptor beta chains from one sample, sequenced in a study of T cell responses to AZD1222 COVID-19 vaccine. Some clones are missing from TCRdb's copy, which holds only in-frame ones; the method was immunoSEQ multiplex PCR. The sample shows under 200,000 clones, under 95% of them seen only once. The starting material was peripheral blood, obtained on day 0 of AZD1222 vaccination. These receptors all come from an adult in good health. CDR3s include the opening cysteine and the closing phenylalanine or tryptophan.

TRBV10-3	CAISESGPGNTEAFF
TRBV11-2	CASSLGSRADGYTF
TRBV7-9	CASSLTGQGASEKLFF
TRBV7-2	CASSLVRTSYEQYF
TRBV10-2	CASSRRLAGDRASYNEQFF
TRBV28	CASSTGQGFTEAFF
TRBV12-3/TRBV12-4	CASSQTGNYGYTF
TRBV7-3	CASSPLKREGINNEQFF
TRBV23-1	CASSQSPRWGGGLANYGYTF
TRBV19	CASSKGLVSTDTQYF
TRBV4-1	CASSQAGTGVYEQYF
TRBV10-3	CATSNTADNSPLHF
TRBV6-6	CASSGPGELFF
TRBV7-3	CASSLTGGGYEQYF
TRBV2	CASRGEGDYGYTF
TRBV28	CASIPAHQSEQYF
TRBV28	CASSLMGEGVRSNQPQHF
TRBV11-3	CASSLGTSGGAWYQETQYF
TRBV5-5	CASSLGATGTHRELFF
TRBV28	CASSFPGLYPGNTIYF
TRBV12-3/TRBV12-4	CASRQQGNQPQHF
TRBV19	CASSATANSPLHF
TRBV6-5	CASRVWGTEETQYF
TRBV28	CASHPTSEWGQPQHF
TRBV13	CASSLVIGRSKEHGELFF
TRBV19	CASSRGQGTNYGYTF
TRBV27	CASSLSPRDTQYF